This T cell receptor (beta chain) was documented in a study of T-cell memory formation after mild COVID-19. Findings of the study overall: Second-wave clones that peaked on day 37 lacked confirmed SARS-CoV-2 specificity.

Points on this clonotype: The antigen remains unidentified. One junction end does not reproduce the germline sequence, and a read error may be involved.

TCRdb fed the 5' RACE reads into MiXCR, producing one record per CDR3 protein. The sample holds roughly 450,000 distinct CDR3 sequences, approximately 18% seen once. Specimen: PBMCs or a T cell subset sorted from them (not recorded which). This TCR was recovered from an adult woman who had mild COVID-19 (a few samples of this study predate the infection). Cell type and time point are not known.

CDR3 DNA sequence: TGTGCCAGCTCACCCGACCTGGGAGAGACCAAGTACTTC. Its translation: CASSPDLGETKYF. The rearrangement uses TRBV18 and TRBJ2-5, with D tentatively TRBD2 (5 bases). The CDR3 contains 13 residues. The germline CDR1 and CDR2 sequences are KGHSH and LQKENI.